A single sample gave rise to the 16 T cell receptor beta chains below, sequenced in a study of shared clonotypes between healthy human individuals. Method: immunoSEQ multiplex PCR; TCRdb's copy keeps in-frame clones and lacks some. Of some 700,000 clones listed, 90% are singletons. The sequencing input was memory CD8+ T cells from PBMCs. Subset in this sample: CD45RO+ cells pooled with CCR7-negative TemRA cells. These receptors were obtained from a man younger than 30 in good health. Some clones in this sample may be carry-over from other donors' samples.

The CDR3 is CASSFSGTSGGGYEQYF. CDR3 nucleotides: TGTGCCAGCAGTTTCTCCGGGACTAGCGGGGGGGGCTACGAGCAGTACTTC. This sequence joins TRBV28 and TRBJ2-7; 16 bases fit TRBD2. Germline values: CDR1 MDHEN, CDR2 SYDVKM. This CDR3 has 17 residues. V shed 3 bases, J shed 3 bases, and the junction held 5 bases outside the gene matches.

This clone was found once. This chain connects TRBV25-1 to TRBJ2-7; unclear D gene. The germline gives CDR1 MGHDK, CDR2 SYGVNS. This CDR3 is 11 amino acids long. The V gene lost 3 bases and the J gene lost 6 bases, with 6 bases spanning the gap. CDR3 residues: CASSEVTEQYF. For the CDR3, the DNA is TGTGCCAGCAGTGAGGTCACCGAGCAGTACTTC.

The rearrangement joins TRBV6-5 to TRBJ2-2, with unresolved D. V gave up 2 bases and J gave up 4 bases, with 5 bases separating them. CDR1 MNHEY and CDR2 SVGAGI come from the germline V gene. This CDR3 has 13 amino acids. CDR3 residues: CASSYQTTGELFF. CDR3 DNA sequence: TGTGCCAGCAGTTACCAAACCACCGGGGAGCTGTTTTTT.

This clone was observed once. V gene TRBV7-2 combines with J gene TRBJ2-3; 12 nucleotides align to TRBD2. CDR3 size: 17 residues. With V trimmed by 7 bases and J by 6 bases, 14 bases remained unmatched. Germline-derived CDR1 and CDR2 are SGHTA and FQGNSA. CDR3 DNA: TGTGCCAGCAACCAAATCGGGGGGCTAGCGGGAGGGGATACGCAGTATTTT. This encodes CASNQIGGLAGGDTQYF.

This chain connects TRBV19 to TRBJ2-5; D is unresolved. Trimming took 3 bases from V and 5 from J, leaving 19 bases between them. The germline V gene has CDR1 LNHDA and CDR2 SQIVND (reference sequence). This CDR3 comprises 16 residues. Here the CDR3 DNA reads TGTGCCAGTAGTATCCCAAACCGTATGGGATGGGAGACCCAGTACTTC. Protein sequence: CASSIPNRMGWETQYF.

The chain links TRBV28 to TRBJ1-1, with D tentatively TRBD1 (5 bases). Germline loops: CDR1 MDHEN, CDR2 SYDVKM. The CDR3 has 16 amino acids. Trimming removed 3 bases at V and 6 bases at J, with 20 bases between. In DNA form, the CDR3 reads TGTGCCAGCAGTTTTCAGGGCTCCGGGCTGATCCCTGAAGCTTTCTTT. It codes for CASSFQGSGLIPEAFF. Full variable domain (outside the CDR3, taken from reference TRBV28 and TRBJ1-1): DVKVTQSSRYLVKRTGEKVFLECVQDMDHENMFWYRQDPGLGLRLIYFSYDVKMKEKGDIPEGYSVSREKKERFSLILESASTNQTSMYLCASSFQGSGLIPEAFFGQGTRLTVV.

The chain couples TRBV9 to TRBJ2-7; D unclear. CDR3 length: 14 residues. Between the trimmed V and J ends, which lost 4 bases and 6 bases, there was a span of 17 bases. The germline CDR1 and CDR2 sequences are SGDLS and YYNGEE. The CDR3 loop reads CASSPPGSGLEQYF. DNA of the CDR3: TGTGCCAGCAGCCCTCCTGGCTCTGGGCTCGAGCAGTACTTC.

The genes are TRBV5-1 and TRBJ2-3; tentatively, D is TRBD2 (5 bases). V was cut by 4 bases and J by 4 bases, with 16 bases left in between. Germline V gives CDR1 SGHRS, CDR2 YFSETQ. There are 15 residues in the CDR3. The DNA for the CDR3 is TGCGCCAGCAGCGCGGCCGGGAAAAGATCAGATACGCAGTATTTT. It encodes CASSAAGKRSDTQYF. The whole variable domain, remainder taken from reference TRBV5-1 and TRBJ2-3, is KAGVTQTPRYLIKTRGQQVTLSCSPISGHRSVSWYQQTPGQGLQFLFEYFSETQRNKGNFPGRFSGRQFSNSRSEMNVSTLELGDSALYLCASSAAGKRSDTQYFGPGTRLTVL.

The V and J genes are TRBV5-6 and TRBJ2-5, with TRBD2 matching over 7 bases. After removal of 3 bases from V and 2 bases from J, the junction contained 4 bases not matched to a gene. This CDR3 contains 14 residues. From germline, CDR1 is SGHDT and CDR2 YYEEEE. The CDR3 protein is CASSWASGQETQYF. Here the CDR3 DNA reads TGTGCCAGCAGCTGGGCTAGCGGACAAGAGACCCAGTACTTC.

This CDR3 is CAISESNRPPSFGYTF. The CDR3 DNA follows: TGTGCCATCAGTGAGTCTAACAGGCCACCAAGTTTCGGCTACACCTTC. The rearrangement links TRBV10-3 to TRBJ1-2; tentatively, D is TRBD1 (5 bases). This CDR3 is 16 amino acids long. Germline CDR1 is ENHRY and CDR2 is SYGVKD. Trimming removed 0 bases from V and 8 bases from J, with 19 bases in between.

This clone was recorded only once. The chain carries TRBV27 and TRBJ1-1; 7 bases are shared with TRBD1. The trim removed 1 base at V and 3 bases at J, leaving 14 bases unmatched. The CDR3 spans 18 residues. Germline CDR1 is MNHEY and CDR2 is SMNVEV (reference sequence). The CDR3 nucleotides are TGTGCCAGCAGTTTATATGCAGGGGGGCCCCTAAGGGACACTGAAGCTTTCTTT. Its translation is CASSLYAGGPLRDTEAFF.

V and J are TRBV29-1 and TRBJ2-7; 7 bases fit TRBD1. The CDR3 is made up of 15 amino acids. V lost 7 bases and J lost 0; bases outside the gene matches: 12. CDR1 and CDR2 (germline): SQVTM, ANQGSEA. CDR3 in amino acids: CSAEGTESSSYEQYF. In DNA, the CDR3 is TGCAGCGCCGAAGGGACAGAGAGTAGCTCCTACGAGCAGTACTTC.

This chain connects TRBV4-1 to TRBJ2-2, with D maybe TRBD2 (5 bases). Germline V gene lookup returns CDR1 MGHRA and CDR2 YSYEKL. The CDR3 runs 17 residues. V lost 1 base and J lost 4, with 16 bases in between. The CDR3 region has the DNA TGCGCCAGCAGCCAAGGAGATGGGAGACACTTCACCGGGGAGCTGTTTTTT. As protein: CASSQGDGRHFTGELFF.

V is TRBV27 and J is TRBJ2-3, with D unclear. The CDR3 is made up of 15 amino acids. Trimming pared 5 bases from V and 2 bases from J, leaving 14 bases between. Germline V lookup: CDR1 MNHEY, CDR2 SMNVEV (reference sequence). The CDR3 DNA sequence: TGTGCCAGCAGTCCTATCACGTTGCTCACAGATACGCAGTATTTT. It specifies CASSPITLLTDTQYF.

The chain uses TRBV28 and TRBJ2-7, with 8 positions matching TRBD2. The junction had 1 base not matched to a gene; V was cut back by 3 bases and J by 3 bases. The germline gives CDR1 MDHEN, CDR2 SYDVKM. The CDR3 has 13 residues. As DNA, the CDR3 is TGTGCCAGCAGTTTCGGGACTAGCTACGAGCAGTACTTC. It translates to CASSFGTSYEQYF.

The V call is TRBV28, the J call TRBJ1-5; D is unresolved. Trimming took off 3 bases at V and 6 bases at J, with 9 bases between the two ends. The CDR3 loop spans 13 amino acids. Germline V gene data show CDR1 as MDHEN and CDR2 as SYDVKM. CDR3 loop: CASSLWSGQPQHF. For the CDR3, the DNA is TGTGCCAGCAGTTTGTGGTCCGGTCAGCCCCAGCATTTT. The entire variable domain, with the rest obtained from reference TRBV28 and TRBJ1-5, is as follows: DVKVTQSSRYLVKRTGEKVFLECVQDMDHENMFWYRQDPGLGLRLIYFSYDVKMKEKGDIPEGYSVSREKKERFSLILESASTNQTSMYLCASSLWSGQPQHFGDGTRLSIL.